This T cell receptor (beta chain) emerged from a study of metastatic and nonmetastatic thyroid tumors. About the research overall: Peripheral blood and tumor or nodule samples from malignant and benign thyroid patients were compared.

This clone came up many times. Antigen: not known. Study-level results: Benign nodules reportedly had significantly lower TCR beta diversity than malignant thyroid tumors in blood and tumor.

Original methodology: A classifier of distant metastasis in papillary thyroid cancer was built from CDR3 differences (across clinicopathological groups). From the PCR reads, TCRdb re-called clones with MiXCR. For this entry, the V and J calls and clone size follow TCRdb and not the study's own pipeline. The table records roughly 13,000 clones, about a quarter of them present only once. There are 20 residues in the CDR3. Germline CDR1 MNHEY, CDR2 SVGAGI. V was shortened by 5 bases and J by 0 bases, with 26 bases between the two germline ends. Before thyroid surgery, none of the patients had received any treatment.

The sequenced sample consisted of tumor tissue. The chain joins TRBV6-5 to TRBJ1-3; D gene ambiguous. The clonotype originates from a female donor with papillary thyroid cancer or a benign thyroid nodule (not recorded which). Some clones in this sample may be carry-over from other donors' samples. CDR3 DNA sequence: TGTGCCAGCAGTCAGACGGTTCCCACCTACCTCGCTACCTCTGGAAACACCATATATTTT. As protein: CASSQTVPTYLATSGNTIYF.